This TCR beta chain is drawn from a study of beta chain features in type 1 diabetes. Isolated RNA was reverse transcribed in full, so expressed TCRB transcripts were sequenced. Reads from naive, central memory and regulatory T cell samples averaged around 3.6 million. The repertoire was sequenced with immunoSEQ multiplex PCR; TCRdb's copy has only in-frame clones and lacks some. The sample has 350,000 to 450,000 clones, around 15% seen once. Germline CDR1 reads SNHLY; CDR2 reads FYNNEI. Trimming removed 6 bases at V and 0 bases at J, with 15 bases between. The CDR3 has 16 residues. Findings and caveats of the study: Naive, central memory and Treg TCRB repertoires appeared more alike in patients than in healthy donors. All four CD4+ subsets of Type 1 diabetes patients contained TCRB CDR3s that were moderately but significantly shorter. Whether TCRB rearrangement is influenced by HLA type was left unresolved in this analysis.

This clone was picked up a small number of times. Its antigen is as yet unknown. The chain couples TRBV2 to TRBJ2-1; TRBD1 is a possible D gene (6 bases). The origin of this receptor is a woman between 18 and 29 years old in good health. Sequenced sample: naive CD4+ T cells from blood. CDR3 DNA sequence: TGTGCCAGCAGGGGGACAACGCGGTCCTCCTACAATGAGCAGTTCTTC. Its protein product is CASRGTTRSSYNEQFF. Full variable domain (remainder filled in from reference TRBV2 and TRBJ2-1): EPEVTQTPSHQVTQMGQEVILRCVPISNHLYFYWYRQILGQKVEFLVSFYNNEISEKSEIFDDQFSVERPDGSNFTLKIRSTKLEDSAMYFCASRGTTRSSYNEQFFGPGTRLTVL.